This T cell receptor beta chain is from a study of T cell responses to AZD1222 COVID-19 vaccine. Findings and caveats of the study: Donors were chiefly white British, with a greater number of females, and clonal diversity was perhaps underestimated. The study sampled repertoires only after the peak T cell response. CD4 TCRs linked to vaccination spanned spike, dominating at 160-218 and 743-854.

Generated by immunoSEQ multiplex PCR, the TCRdb table keeps only in-frame clones and is missing some. Of approximately 270,000 clones in the sample, almost 95% are singletons; the top ten hold approximately 0.52%. V shed 7 bases and J shed 2 bases, with 8 bases lying between them. CDR1 and CDR2 (germline): SGHTA, FQGNSA. CDR3 length: 13 amino acids. In the case of this clone: What it binds is unknown.

This chain uses TRBV7-2 with TRBJ2-2; D not certain. The sequence derives from an adult who received the AZD1222 COVID-19 vaccine. Sequences were derived from peripheral blood, sampled 28 days after the second AZD1222 dose. CDR3 loop: CASKPRNTGELFF. The DNA of the CDR3 is TGTGCCAGCAAACCTAGAAACACCGGGGAGCTGTTTTTT.